One sample yielded the 9 T cell receptor beta chains listed below, sequenced in a study of T cells after yellow fever vaccination. Via MiXCR, TCRdb re-called the 5' RACE reads, giving one row per CDR3 protein. Of 200,000 or so distinct CDR3 sequences in the sample, approximately 6.3% were seen once. Specimen: CD4+ T cells sorted from PBMCs, collected on the day of the yellow fever booster vaccination. The source is a man aged 25 to 45 who received the YFV17D yellow fever vaccine.

This clonotype was seen only a few times. The V gene is TRBV20-1, the J gene TRBJ1-1; no firm D call. Deletions cut 4 bases from V and 4 bases from J, with 10 bases between. This CDR3 region has 12 residues. CDR1 and CDR2 (germline): DFQATT, SNEGSKA (reference sequence). CDR3 residues: CSATSGVTEAFF. In nucleotides, the CDR3 is TGCAGTGCTACTTCCGGGGTCACTGAAGCTTTCTTT.

The CDR3 is CASSLGSRVNNEQFF. In nucleotides, the CDR3 is TGTGCCAGCAGCTTAGGGTCGAGGGTCAACAATGAGCAGTTCTTC. The rearrangement joins TRBV7-6 to TRBJ2-1; D might be TRBD2 (5 bases). Trimming shortened V by 1 base and J by 5 bases, and 12 bases separated the two germline ends. Germline V gives CDR1 SGHVS, CDR2 FNYEAQ. The CDR3 totals 15 residues.

This clonotype came up a few times. The chain couples TRBV5-6 to TRBJ2-7, with 12 bases fitting TRBD2. Looked up from germline, CDR1 is SGHDT and CDR2 is YYEEEE. Unmatched junction bases numbered 4, after V lost 1 base and J lost 2 bases. The CDR3 covers 16 residues. For the CDR3, the DNA is TGTGCCAGCAGCTTGCTGACTAGCGGGAGTCCCTACGAGCAGTACTTC. Protein sequence: CASSLLTSGSPYEQYF.

This clonotype occurred a few times. The chain recombines TRBV7-2 with TRBJ2-3; 11 bases fit TRBD2. The germline V gene has CDR1 SGHTA and CDR2 FQGNSA. V lost 5 bases to trimming and J lost 5 bases; unmatched junction nucleotides: 6. This CDR3 spans 15 amino acids. The CDR3 here is CASSAASGRLDTQYF. CDR3 bases: TGTGCCAGCAGCGCGGCTAGCGGGAGGTTAGATACGCAGTATTTT.

There are many counts of this clonotype. This chain's CDR3 is CASSLSAGRVQAFF. CDR3 bases: TGTGCCAGCAGCTTATCGGCCGGACGCGTTCAAGCTTTCTTT. The gene calls are TRBV7-2 and TRBJ1-1; D not certain. The CDR3 length is 14 residues. V lost 2 bases and J lost 9, with 16 bases in between. CDR1 is SGHTA, CDR2 FQGNSA, per germline.

This clonotype was picked up a small number of times. The chain combines TRBV12-3 or TRBV12-4 with TRBJ1-6; D uncertain. V was trimmed by 6 bases and J by 0 bases, leaving 6 bases between them. The CDR3 is made up of 14 amino acids. The CDR3 nucleotides are TGTGCCAGCAGGAGGGACTCCTATAATTCACCCCTCCACTTT. This codes for CASRRDSYNSPLHF.

Notes on this clonotype: A much larger clone lies one base from this, so it may be a read error. This rearrangement joins TRBV29-1 to TRBJ2-2; 8 nucleotides line up with TRBD2. This CDR3 has 15 residues. Germline assignment: CDR1 SQVTM and CDR2 ANQGSEA. In nucleotides, the CDR3 is TGCAGAGTCGCCTTAACTAGCGGGAACACCGGGGAGCTGTTTTTT. This gives the protein CRVALTSGNTGELFF.

This clonotype showed up just a few times. The chain employs TRBV7-2 and TRBJ1-1; D is unresolved. Trimming shortened V by 0 bases and J by 0 bases, and 8 bases separated the two germline ends. The CDR3 is 15 residues long. Looked up from germline, CDR1 is SGHTA and CDR2 is FQGNSA. CDR3 sequence reads: CASSLASVMNTEAFF. The CDR3 DNA reads TGTGCCAGCAGCTTAGCATCAGTTATGAACACTGAAGCTTTCTTT. Looking up the rest from reference TRBV7-2 and TRBJ1-1 gives the full variable domain: GAGVSQSPSNKVTEKGKDVELRCDPISGHTALYWYRQSLGQGLEFLIYFQGNSAPDKSGLPSDRFSAERTGGSVSTLTIQRTQQEDSAVYLCASSLASVMNTEAFFGQGTRLTVV.

This clonotype was recorded a few times. V is TRBV12-3 or TRBV12-4 and J is TRBJ1-2, with D unclear. V was trimmed by 8 bases and J by 2 bases, leaving 15 bases between them. The CDR3 contains 14 residues. CDR3: CASQDVPTNYGYTF. CDR3 bases: TGTGCCAGCCAAGACGTGCCAACAAACTATGGCTACACCTTC.